Included here is one T cell receptor (beta chain) sequence, with context. As yet, its antigen is unknown. The data derive from a study of blood T cells in healthy people across ages. Study conclusions and caveats: Estimated diversity, derived from one million T cells, was regarded as an underestimate. A roughly linear fall in TCR beta diversity per million T cells was seen with increasing age.

Together with a sample-barcoded 5' primer, a J-beta primer mix was included in a second PCR lasting about 6 to 11 cycles. TCRdb used MiXCR to reprocess the 5' RACE reads, holding one entry per CDR3 protein. This sample carries 750,000 to 950,000 distinct CDR3 sequences, roughly 50% of them seen once, and the ten largest clones take roughly two fifths. The CDR3 contains 15 residues. V was pared by 1 base and J by 2 bases, with 14 bases between. Germline loops: CDR1 DFQATT, CDR2 SNEGSKA (reference sequence). This receptor was taken from a man older than 75 in good health. The source material was blood. This chain links TRBV20-1 with TRBJ1-2; D is perhaps TRBD1 (5 bases). CDR3 sequence (DNA): TGCAGTGCTAGAGGTTTGAGGGGTTCCAACTATGGCTACACCTTC. Its translation is CSARGLRGSNYGYTF.